This T cell receptor (beta chain) stems from a study of blood T cell repertoires in COVID-19. The overall study: The United States, Italy and Spain provided the acute and convalescent COVID-19 samples. The cDNA or gDNA used as material had been derived from T cells, B-cell-depleted T cells, or PBMCs.

Original handling: Quantification of nucleated cells was approximated via reference gene primer amplification. The repertoire was sequenced with immunoSEQ multiplex PCR; TCRdb's copy has only in-frame clones and lacks some. V, J and clone size are taken as reported in that table, and D and trimming were inferred from the DNA itself. The data hold about 220,000 clones, with 80% to 90% observed a single time. V trimming: 5 bases; J trimming: 2 bases; junction bases outside the gene matches: 6. Germline values: CDR1 SGDLS, CDR2 YYNGEE. The CDR3 has 15 residues. Sequenced sample: peripheral blood. The chain couples TRBV9 to TRBJ2-3; 9 bases are shared with TRBD2. The receptor was isolated from a woman in her 50s with acute or convalescent COVID-19. Written as DNA, the CDR3 is TGTGCCAGCAGTGCTACTAGCGGGCTCACAGATACGCAGTATTTT. This translates into CASSATSGLTDTQYF. Based on the CDR3 plus reference TRBV9 and TRBJ2-3, the full variable domain is DSGVTQTPKHLITATGQRVTLRCSPRSGDLSVYWYQQSLDQGLQFLIQYYNGEERAKGNILERFSAQQFPDLHSELNLSSLELGDSALYFCASSATSGLTDTQYFGPGTRLTVL.